What follows are 18 T cell receptor beta chains derived from one specimen sequenced in a study of Ad26.COV2.S vaccination and SARS-CoV-2 variants. Described treatment: some 20 received Ad26.COV2.S at low or high dose, single or two shots; about 5 received placebo; per-sample allocation not given. On day 63 after the first injection, vaccine and placebo recipients gave samples. Profiling relied on immunoSEQ multiplex PCR, and the TCRdb table lists in-frame clones only, not all of them. Among nearly 400,000 clones listed, approximately 89% were seen once. Sequencing used peripheral blood, obtained in a trial of Ad26.COV2.S vaccine versus placebo. These receptors were obtained from a person aged 18-60 years who received the Ad26.COV2.S COVID-19 vaccine or a placebo.

The CDR3 nucleotides are TGCGCCAGCAGCCAGAATCCGGACAGGGAGGGACGAGGCCAGCCCCAGCATTTT. Residues: CASSQNPDREGRGQPQHF. The chain carries TRBV5-1 and TRBJ1-5; 8 nucleotides match TRBD1. V was pared by 4 bases and J by 7 bases, with 19 bases of the junction left unmatched. CDR1 is SGHRS, CDR2 YFSETQ, per germline. The length of the CDR3 is 18 residues.

The chain employs TRBV7-6 and TRBJ2-2, with 9 bases fitting TRBD2. Germline values: CDR1 SGHVS, CDR2 FNYEAQ. V was clipped by 5 bases and J by 8 bases; unmatched bases: 15. This CDR3 is built from 17 residues. In DNA, the CDR3 is TGTGCCAGCAGCCTCCGGGTAGCGGGAGCCCTGTCGGGGGAGCTGTTTTTT. Its translation is CASSLRVAGALSGELFF.

This chain joins TRBV7-2 and TRBJ1-6; D unclear. The CDR3 is made up of 13 amino acids. The germline V gene has CDR1 SGHTA and CDR2 FQGNSA. Trimming took 2 bases from V and 10 from J, leaving 9 bases between them. CDR3 residues: CASSLRRESPLHF. In DNA form, the CDR3 reads TGTGCCAGCAGCTTACGTCGGGAGTCACCCCTCCACTTT. The full variable domain, with the rest looked up from reference TRBV7-2 and TRBJ1-6, is GAGVSQSPSNKVTEKGKDVELRCDPISGHTALYWYRQSLGQGLEFLIYFQGNSAPDKSGLPSDRFSAERTGGSVSTLTIQRTQQEDSAVYLCASSLRRESPLHFGNGTRLTVT.

The chain recombines TRBV4-1 with TRBJ2-1; D unresolved. Trimming took off 8 bases at V and 0 bases at J, with 14 bases between the two ends. Looked up from germline, CDR1 is MGHRA and CDR2 is YSYEKL. The length of the CDR3 is 15 residues. The CDR3 DNA reads TGCGCCAGCCGGACCCGCTCCAGCTCCTACAATGAGCAGTTCTTC. This codes for CASRTRSSSYNEQFF.

The chain is built from TRBV4-1 and TRBJ2-1, with D hard to call. CDR3 size: 14 residues. V gave up 5 bases and J gave up 8 bases, with 16 bases separating them. Germline CDR1 MGHRA, CDR2 YSYEKL. CDR3 region: CASSFEGRVDEQFF. The CDR3 DNA reads TGCGCCAGCAGCTTCGAAGGTAGGGTTGATGAGCAGTTCTTC.

This chain uses TRBV5-1 with TRBJ2-3; the match to TRBD2 covers 12 bases. Per germline, CDR1 SGHRS and CDR2 YFSETQ. The CDR3 totals 20 residues. With 4 bases clipped from V and 4 bases from J, the junction kept 19 bases outside the gene matches. The DNA of the CDR3 is TGCGCCAGCAGCGCGCGCCCGACTAGCGGGAGAGCTAGTAGTGCAGATACGCAGTATTTT. This gives the protein CASSARPTSGRASSADTQYF.

This chain connects TRBV19 to TRBJ2-1; 8 bases agree with TRBD2. V trimming: 1 base; J trimming: 7 bases; junction bases outside the gene matches: 6. CDR3 length equals 15 residues. CDR1 and CDR2 (germline): LNHDA, SQIVND (reference sequence). The CDR3, as DNA: TGTGCCAGTAGTATAGGTGGGACTAGATTGAATGAGCAGTTCTTC. Protein product: CASSIGGTRLNEQFF.

This sequence joins TRBV5-4 and TRBJ2-3; 9 bases agree with TRBD2. CDR1 and CDR2 from the germline V gene are SGHNT and YYREEE (reference sequence). The CDR3 is made up of 16 amino acids. J was trimmed by 2 bases and V by 2 bases; bases with no gene match: 6. The CDR3 protein is CASSFRTSAPTDTQYF. In nucleotides, the CDR3 is TGTGCCAGCAGCTTCCGGACTAGCGCTCCCACAGATACGCAGTATTTT.

The chain has TRBV19 and TRBJ1-1; D not resolved. The CDR3 extends over 13 amino acids. The V and J ends lost 7 bases and 10 bases respectively, with 19 bases between them. Germline-derived CDR1 and CDR2 are LNHDA and SQIVND (reference sequence). DNA of the CDR3: TGTGCCAGTATTACCCTCGGCGGAGGGCGAGCTTTCTTT. Translated, it gives CASITLGGGRAFF. The full variable domain, its missing parts supplied by reference TRBV19 and TRBJ1-1, is DGGITQSPKYLFRKEGQNVTLSCEQNLNHDAMYWYRQDPGQGLRLIYYSQIVNDFQKGDIAEGYSVSREKKESFPLTVTSAQKNPTAFYLCASITLGGGRAFFGQGTRLTVV.

The chain couples TRBV6-2 or TRBV6-3 to TRBJ2-7; 10 positions match TRBD2. CDR1 is MNHEY and CDR2 is SVGEGT in the germline V gene. The CDR3 sequence is 14 residues long. V lost 6 bases, J lost 5 bases, and 7 bases stayed unmatched. In DNA, the CDR3 is TGTGCCAGCAGCTTTAGCGGGAGGTTCGACGAGCAGTACTTC. Encoded protein: CASSFSGRFDEQYF.

This chain connects TRBV7-6 to TRBJ2-1; TRBD2 matches 8 bases. The germline V gene has CDR1 SGHVS and CDR2 FNYEAQ. CDR3 length: 16 amino acids. The J segment lost 7 bases and the V segment lost 3 bases, leaving 11 bases of the junction unmatched. The CDR3 region is CASSFTSGGGRNEQFF. The CDR3 DNA is TGTGCCAGCAGCTTTACTAGCGGAGGGGGGAGGAATGAGCAGTTCTTC.

The V gene is TRBV3-1 (or the pseudogene TRBV3-2), the J gene TRBJ2-1; TRBD2 might be the D (6 bases). Germline V CDR1 and CDR2: LGHDT, YNNKEL (reference sequence). V lost 0 bases and J lost 10, with 10 bases in between. The CDR3 length is 13 residues. The CDR3 DNA sequence: TGTGCCAGCAGCCAAGATAGGCGGGGCGAGCAGTTCTTC. Translation gives CASSQDRRGEQFF.

The CDR3 DNA is TGTGCCAGCAGTCCCAGTCTGCAGCCAGCGGTAGCTTTCTTT. Its protein product is CASSPSLQPAVAFF. The chain recombines TRBV28 with TRBJ1-1; unclear D gene. The germline V and J ends were trimmed by 5 bases and 10 bases, with 20 bases remaining between them. Germline assignment: CDR1 MDHEN and CDR2 SYDVKM. This CDR3 is built from 14 residues. Full variable domain (outside the CDR3, taken from reference TRBV28 and TRBJ1-1): DVKVTQSSRYLVKRTGEKVFLECVQDMDHENMFWYRQDPGLGLRLIYFSYDVKMKEKGDIPEGYSVSREKKERFSLILESASTNQTSMYLCASSPSLQPAVAFFGQGTRLTVV.

The rearrangement joins TRBV11-2 to TRBJ1-1; TRBD1 is a possible D gene (6 bases). The CDR3 spans 12 residues. V dropped 4 bases and J dropped 9 bases, with 12 bases sitting between them. CDR1 is SGHAT and CDR2 is FQNNGV in the germline V gene. This CDR3 reads CASSWGAGKAFF. CDR3 nucleotides: TGTGCCAGCAGCTGGGGGGCGGGTAAAGCTTTCTTT.

This chain links TRBV5-4 with TRBJ2-2, with D tentatively TRBD2 (5 bases). With 3 bases removed from V and 5 bases from J, the gap between germline ends came to 11 bases. The CDR3 sequence is 14 residues long. Germline V gene data show CDR1 as SGHNT and CDR2 as YYREEE (reference sequence). Here the CDR3 reads CASSSGDRTGELFF. DNA of the CDR3: TGTGCCAGCAGCTCCGGGGATCGTACCGGGGAGCTGTTTTTT. Variable domain in full (rest from reference TRBV5-4 and TRBJ2-2): ETGVTQSPTHLIKTRGQQVTLRCSSQSGHNTVSWYQQALGQGPQFIFQYYREEENGRGNFPPRFSGLQFPNYSSELNVNALELDDSALYLCASSSGDRTGELFFGEGSRLTVL.

Written as DNA, the CDR3 is TGTGCTCAAAGGGTCGGGGGGGACACCGGGGAGCTGTTTTTT. Translation: CAQRVGGDTGELFF. The chain has TRBV30 and TRBJ2-2; the match to TRBD2 covers 8 bases. The CDR3 covers 14 residues. Germline CDR1 is GTSNPN and CDR2 is SVGIG (reference sequence).

V usage is TRBV7-2 and J usage is TRBJ1-1; D is perhaps TRBD1 (5 bases). Germline V gives CDR1 SGHTA, CDR2 FQGNSA. The ends were cut back, 6 bases at V and 1 base at J, with 9 bases in the middle. The CDR3 has 13 residues. CDR3 coding DNA: TGTGCCAGCAGTTTAAGGGGGAACACTGAAGCTTTCTTT. Translating gives CASSLRGNTEAFF.

This chain links TRBV9 with TRBJ2-7; D unresolved. Trimming pared 3 bases from V and 6 bases from J, leaving 13 bases between. The CDR3 covers 13 residues. CDR1 is SGDLS, CDR2 YYNGEE, per germline. CDR3 protein: CASSGWATTEQYF. The CDR3 nucleotides are TGTGCCAGCAGCGGGTGGGCAACTACCGAGCAGTACTTC.